This is a list of T cell receptor beta chains from one sample in a study of blood T cell repertoires in COVID-19. The method was immunoSEQ multiplex PCR; TCRdb's version includes in-frame clones alone and lacks a portion of them. In the table there are under 250,000 clones, 87% of which are singletons. Sequences were obtained from PBMCs or T cells enriched from blood (not recorded which). All receptors derive from a man aged 30 to 39 who had recovered from COVID-19. CDR3s include the opening cysteine and the closing phenylalanine or tryptophan. The order of the fields is V gene, D gene, J gene, clone size, CDR3 protein, CDR3 DNA. The D gene is left open where the match is weak. Where a row states a size, it is once, few, many or the class of an expanded clone; other rows omit it.

>TRBV19|-|TRBJ1-6|-
CASSIGRRDGGYNSPLHF
TGTGCCAGTAGTATAGGAAGGCGGGACGGAGGCTATAATTCACCCCTCCACTTT
>TRBV9|-|TRBJ2-7|-
CASGQGNYEQYF
TGTGCCAGCGGGCAGGGGAACTACGAGCAGTACTTC
>TRBV4-2|-|TRBJ2-7|-
CASSQDQVYEQYF
TGTGCCAGCAGCCAAGATCAGGTCTACGAGCAGTACTTC
>TRBV27|TRBD1|TRBJ2-2|few
CASSSPHWGQGLGELFF
TGTGCCAGCAGTTCCCCCCACTGGGGACAGGGCCTCGGGGAGCTGTTTTTT
>TRBV25-1|-|TRBJ1-5|-
CASSELSGQPQHF
TGTGCCAGCAGTGAATTGTCGGGGCAGCCCCAGCATTTT
>TRBV6-5|TRBD1|TRBJ1-5|once
CASSYSGQGAGQPQHF
TGTGCCAGCAGTTACTCCGGACAGGGGGCCGGGCAGCCCCAGCATTTT
>TRBV11-3|TRBD2|TRBJ2-2|-
CASSSGLAGGGELFF
TGTGCCAGCAGCTCCGGACTAGCGGGAGGCGGGGAGCTGTTTTTT
>TRBV7-7|-|TRBJ1-2|-
CASPPGAGGYTF
TGTGCTAGCCCTCCAGGGGCGGGTGGCTACACCTTC
>TRBV10-1|TRBD2|TRBJ2-5|-
CASSKSAGPQETQYF
TGCGCCAGCAGTAAGTCAGCGGGACCACAAGAGACCCAGTACTTC
>TRBV12-5|-|TRBJ1-3|-
CASGFPHRTSGNTIYF
TGTGCTAGTGGTTTCCCCCACAGGACCTCTGGAAACACCATATATTTT
>TRBV29-1|-|TRBJ1-2|once
CSVVGGRGNYGYTF
TGCAGCGTTGTTGGGGGTCGGGGGAACTATGGCTACACCTTC
>TRBV1|-|TRBJ2-7|once
CTSSQNSGRTEQYF
TGCACCAGCAGCCAAAATAGCGGGAGGACCGAGCAGTACTTC